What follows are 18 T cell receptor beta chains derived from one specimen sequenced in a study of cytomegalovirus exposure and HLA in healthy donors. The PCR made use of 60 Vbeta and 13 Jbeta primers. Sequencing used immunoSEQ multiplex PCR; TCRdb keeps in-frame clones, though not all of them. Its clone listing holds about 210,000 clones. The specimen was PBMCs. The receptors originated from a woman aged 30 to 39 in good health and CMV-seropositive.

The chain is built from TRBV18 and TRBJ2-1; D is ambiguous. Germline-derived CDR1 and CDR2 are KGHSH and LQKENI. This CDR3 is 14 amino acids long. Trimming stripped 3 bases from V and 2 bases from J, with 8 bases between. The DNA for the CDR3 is TGTGCCAGCTCACCTCGCAGGCCCTACAATGAGCAGTTCTTC. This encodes CASSPRRPYNEQFF. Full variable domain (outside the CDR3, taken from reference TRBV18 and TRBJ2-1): NAGVMQNPRHLVRRRGQEARLRCSPMKGHSHVYWYRQLPEEGLKFMVYLQKENIIDESGMPKERFSAEFPKEGPSILRIQQVVRGDSAAYFCASSPRRPYNEQFFGPGTRLTVL.

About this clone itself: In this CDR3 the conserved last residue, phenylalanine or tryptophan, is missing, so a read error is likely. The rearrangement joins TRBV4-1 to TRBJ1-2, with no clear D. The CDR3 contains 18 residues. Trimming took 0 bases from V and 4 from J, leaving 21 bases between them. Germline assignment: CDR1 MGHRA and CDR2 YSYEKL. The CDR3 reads CASSQEGSLLASSYGYTL. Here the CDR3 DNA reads TGCGCCAGCAGCCAAGAGGGGTCGCTCCTCGCGTCTAGCTATGGCTACACCCTC.

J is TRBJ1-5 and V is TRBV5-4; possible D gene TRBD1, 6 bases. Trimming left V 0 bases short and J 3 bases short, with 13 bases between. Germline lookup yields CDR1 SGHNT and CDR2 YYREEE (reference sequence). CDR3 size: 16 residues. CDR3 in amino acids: CASSLGGGQNNQPQHF. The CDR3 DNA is TGTGCCAGCAGCTTGGGAGGGGGTCAAAACAATCAGCCCCAGCATTTT.

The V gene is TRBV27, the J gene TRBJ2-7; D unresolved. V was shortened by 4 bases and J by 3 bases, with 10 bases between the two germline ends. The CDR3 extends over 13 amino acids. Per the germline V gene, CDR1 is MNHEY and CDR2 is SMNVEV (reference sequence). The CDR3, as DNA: TGTGCCAGCAGTTACTCGCAATTCTACGAGCAGTACTTC. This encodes CASSYSQFYEQYF.

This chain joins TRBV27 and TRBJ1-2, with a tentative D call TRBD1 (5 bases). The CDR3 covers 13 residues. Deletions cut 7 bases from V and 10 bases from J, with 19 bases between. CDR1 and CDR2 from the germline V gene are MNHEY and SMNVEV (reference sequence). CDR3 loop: CASTPNIGAVYTF. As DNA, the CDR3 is TGTGCCAGCACTCCCAACATTGGGGCAGTCTACACCTTC.

The CDR3 loop reads CASSLILAGGGGTQYF. CDR3 coding DNA: TGTGCCAGCAGCTTAATACTAGCGGGAGGTGGTGGGACCCAGTACTTC. This chain uses TRBV7-6 with TRBJ2-5; TRBD2 agrees at 12 bases. The V gene's germline CDR1 is SGHVS and CDR2 FNYEAQ. V shed 2 bases, J shed 7 bases, and the junction held 8 bases outside the gene matches. The CDR3 spans 16 residues.

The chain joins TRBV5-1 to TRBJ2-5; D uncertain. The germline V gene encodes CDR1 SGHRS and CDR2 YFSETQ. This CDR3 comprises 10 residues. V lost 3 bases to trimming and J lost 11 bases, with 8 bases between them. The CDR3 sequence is CASSSIGQYF. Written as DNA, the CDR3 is TGCGCCAGCAGCTCCATCGGGCAGTACTTC.

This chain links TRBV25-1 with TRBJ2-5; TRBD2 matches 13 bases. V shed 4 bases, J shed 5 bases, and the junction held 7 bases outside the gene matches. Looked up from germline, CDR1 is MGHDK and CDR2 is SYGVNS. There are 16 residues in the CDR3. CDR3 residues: CASSGHWTSGSETQYF. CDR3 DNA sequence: TGTGCCAGCAGTGGCCATTGGACTAGCGGGAGTGAGACCCAGTACTTC.

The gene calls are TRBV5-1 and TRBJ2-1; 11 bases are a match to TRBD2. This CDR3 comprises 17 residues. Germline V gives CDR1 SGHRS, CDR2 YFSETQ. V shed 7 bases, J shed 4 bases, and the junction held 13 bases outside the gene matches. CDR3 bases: TGCGCCAGCGACACGGAAACCGGGACTAGCGGTTACAATGAGCAGTTCTTC. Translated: CASDTETGTSGYNEQFF.

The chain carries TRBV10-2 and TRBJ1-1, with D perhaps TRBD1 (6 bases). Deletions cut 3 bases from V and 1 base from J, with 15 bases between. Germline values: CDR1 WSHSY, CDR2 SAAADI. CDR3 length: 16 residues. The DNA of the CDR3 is TGCGCCAGCAGTGATAGTAGAGGGACAAAGAACACTGAAGCTTTCTTT. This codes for CASSDSRGTKNTEAFF.

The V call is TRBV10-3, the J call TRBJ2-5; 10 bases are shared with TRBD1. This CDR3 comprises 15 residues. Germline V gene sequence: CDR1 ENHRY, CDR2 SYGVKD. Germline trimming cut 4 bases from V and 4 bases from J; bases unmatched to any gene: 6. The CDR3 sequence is CAISGGTGVGETQYF. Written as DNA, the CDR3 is TGTGCCATCAGTGGAGGGACAGGGGTAGGAGAGACCCAGTACTTC.

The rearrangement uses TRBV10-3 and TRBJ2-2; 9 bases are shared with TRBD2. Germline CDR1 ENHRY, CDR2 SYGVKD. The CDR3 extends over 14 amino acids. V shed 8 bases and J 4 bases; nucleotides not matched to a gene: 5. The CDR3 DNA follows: TGTGCCATCGCCGGGACTAGCTCCACCGGGGAGCTGTTTTTT. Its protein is CAIAGTSSTGELFF.

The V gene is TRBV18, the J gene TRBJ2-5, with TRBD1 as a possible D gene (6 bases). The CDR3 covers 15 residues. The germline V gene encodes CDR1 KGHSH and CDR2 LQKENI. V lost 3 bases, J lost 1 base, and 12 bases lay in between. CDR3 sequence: CASSPRTDSQETQYF. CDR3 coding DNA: TGTGCCAGCTCACCTAGGACAGATTCCCAAGAGACCCAGTACTTC.

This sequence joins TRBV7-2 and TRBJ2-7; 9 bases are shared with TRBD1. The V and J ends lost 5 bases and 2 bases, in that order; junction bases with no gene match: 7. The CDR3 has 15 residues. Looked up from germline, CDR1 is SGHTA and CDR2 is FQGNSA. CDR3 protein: CASSRGTGGAYEQYF. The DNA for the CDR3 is TGTGCCAGCAGCCGGGGAACAGGGGGCGCCTACGAGCAGTACTTC.

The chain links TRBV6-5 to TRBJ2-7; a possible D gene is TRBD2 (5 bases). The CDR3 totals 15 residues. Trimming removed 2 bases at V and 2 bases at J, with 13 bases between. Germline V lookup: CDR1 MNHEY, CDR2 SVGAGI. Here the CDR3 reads CASSYEGTKPYEQYF. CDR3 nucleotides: TGTGCCAGCAGTTACGAGGGTACAAAACCCTACGAGCAGTACTTC.

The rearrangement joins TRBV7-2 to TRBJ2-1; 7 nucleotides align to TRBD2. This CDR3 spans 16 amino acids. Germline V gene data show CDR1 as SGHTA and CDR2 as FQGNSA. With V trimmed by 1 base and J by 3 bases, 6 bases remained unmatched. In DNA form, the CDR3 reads TGTGCCAGCAGCTTAGTCCCCCAGCGGGGCTACAATGAGCAGTTCTTC. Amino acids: CASSLVPQRGYNEQFF.

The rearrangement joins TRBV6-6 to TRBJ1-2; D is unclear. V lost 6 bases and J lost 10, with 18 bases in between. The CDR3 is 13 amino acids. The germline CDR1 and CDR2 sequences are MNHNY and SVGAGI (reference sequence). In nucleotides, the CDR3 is TGTGCCAGCAGAAACGAGCCTCATCAGGCCTACACCTTC. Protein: CASRNEPHQAYTF.

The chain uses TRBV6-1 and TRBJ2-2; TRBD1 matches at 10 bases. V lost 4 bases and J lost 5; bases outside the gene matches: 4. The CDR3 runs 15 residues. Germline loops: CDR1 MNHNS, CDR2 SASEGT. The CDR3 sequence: CASSGGTGVTGELFF. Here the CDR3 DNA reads TGTGCCAGCAGTGGTGGGACAGGGGTTACCGGGGAGCTGTTTTTT.